The subject of this entry is one TCR beta chain. Its antigen is undetermined. The CDR3 runs to 15 residues. Trimming stripped 5 bases from V and 0 bases from J, with 11 bases between. The germline CDR1 and CDR2 sequences are MDHEN and SYDVKM. 60 Vbeta and 13 Jbeta primers were used in PCR. Repertoires were generated with immunoSEQ multiplex PCR, while TCRdb's copy carries only in-frame clones and drops some. The sample has some 110,000 clones, around four fifths seen once. The data were taken from a study of cytomegalovirus exposure and HLA in healthy donors. Study results and caveats: CMV serostatus stood as the only immune exposure information on hand. Common viral pathogens were later found to be apparently linked to several of the most significant clusters.

The sequencing input was PBMCs. This rearrangement joins TRBV28 to TRBJ2-1, with TRBD2 as a possible D gene (6 bases). This sequence was found in a man younger than 45 in good health and CMV-seronegative. The DNA for the CDR3 is TGTGCCAGCAGTCCGAGCGGGCTCTCCTACAATGAGCAGTTCTTC. Encoded protein: CASSPSGLSYNEQFF.